The rows below give T cell receptor beta chains drawn from one sample of a study of blood T cell repertoires in COVID-19. Profiling relied on immunoSEQ multiplex PCR, and the TCRdb table lists in-frame clones only, not all of them. The sample yields 400,000 to 450,000 clones, over 75% seen once. Sequencing was performed on PBMCs or T cells enriched from blood (not recorded which). Receptors were obtained from a man aged 25 to 40 who had recovered from COVID-19. The CDR3 runs from the conserved cysteine through the conserved F or W. Each record gives: D gene, V gene, J gene, clone size, CDR3 protein, CDR3 DNA. A D gene is named only where the DNA matches it firmly. A clone size is listed for some rows: how often the clone was seen (once, few, many), or a class if it is expanded.

>TRBD1|TRBV6-5|TRBJ2-7|NA
CPQQGINEQYF
TGTCCCCAACAGGGGATCAACGAGCAGTACTTC
>TRBD1|TRBV19|TRBJ2-1|once
CASAGTGFSLEQFF
TGTGCCAGCGCGGGGACAGGATTTTCTTTGGAGCAGTTCTTC
>NA|TRBV3-1/TRBV3-2|TRBJ1-5|NA
CASSQGPGASGNQPQHF
TGTGCCAGCAGCCAAGGCCCCGGGGCTAGCGGCAATCAGCCCCAGCATTTT
>NA|TRBV11-3|TRBJ2-1|NA
CASSQTGNEQFF
TGTGCCAGCAGCCAAACAGGGAATGAGCAGTTCTTC
>TRBD2|TRBV19|TRBJ2-2|NA
CASSTRLAGENTGELFF
TGTGCCAGTAGTACTCGACTAGCGGGAGAGAACACCGGGGAGCTGTTTTTT
>TRBD1|TRBV7-9|TRBJ1-5|NA
CASSRQGASEPQHF
TGTGCCAGCAGCCGACAGGGGGCATCGGAGCCCCAGCATTTT
>TRBD1|TRBV9|TRBJ2-1|NA
CASSITGVAYNEQFF
TGTGCCAGCAGCATCACAGGGGTAGCCTACAATGAGCAGTTCTTC
>TRBD2|TRBV9|TRBJ2-5|NA
CASRPGAGGPETQYF
TGTGCCAGCAGGCCTGGGGCGGGAGGGCCGGAGACCCAGTACTTC
>TRBD2|TRBV9|TRBJ2-1|NA
CASSDRLAGEGGANEQFF
TGTGCCAGCAGCGACCGACTAGCGGGAGAGGGGGGGGCCAATGAGCAGTTCTTC
>NA|TRBV5-1|TRBJ1-1|NA
CASSLADRSDKAFF
TGCGCCAGCAGCTTGGCCGATAGGTCTGACAAAGCTTTCTTT
>NA|TRBV28|TRBJ1-1|once
CASSSPGGSGTEAFF
TGTGCCAGCAGTTCCCCGGGGGGGTCCGGCACTGAAGCTTTCTTT
>TRBD1|TRBV20-1|TRBJ1-4|NA
CSAVLGGKLFF
TGCAGTGCTGTGCTAGGGGGCAAACTGTTTTTT
>TRBD2|TRBV5-4|TRBJ2-1|once
CASSRSIGLAGGEQFF
TGTGCCAGCAGCCGCTCCATCGGACTAGCGGGAGGTGAGCAGTTCTTC
>TRBD1|TRBV19|TRBJ2-2|NA
CASTYGQGMVGELFF
TGTGCCAGTACCTATGGACAGGGGATGGTCGGGGAGCTGTTTTTT
>TRBD2|TRBV4-1|TRBJ2-7|NA
CASSPTASGSYEQYF
TGCGCCAGCAGCCCCACGGCCAGCGGGAGCTACGAGCAGTACTTC
>TRBD2|TRBV5-6|TRBJ2-3|once
CASSFVSGRSDTQYF
TGTGCCAGCAGCTTCGTCAGCGGGAGGTCAGATACGCAGTATTTT
>NA|TRBV6-5|TRBJ1-1|NA
CASSYQWNTEAFF
TGTGCCAGCAGTTACCAGTGGAACACTGAAGCTTTCTTT
>NA|TRBV30|TRBJ1-1|NA
CAWTAPGGEAFF
TGTGCCTGGACTGCCCCCGGGGGTGAAGCTTTCTTT
>TRBD1|TRBV19|TRBJ2-1|NA
CASSRGTAEDYNNEQFF
TGTGCCAGTAGTAGAGGGACAGCTGAGGATTACAACAATGAGCAGTTCTTC
>TRBD2|TRBV7-9|TRBJ2-7|NA
CASSVPGLAGSTRGEQYF
TGTGCCAGCAGCGTCCCGGGACTAGCGGGATCAACACGTGGGGAGCAGTACTTC
>NA|TRBV7-2|TRBJ2-1|NA
CASSLVQLGSYNEQFF
TGTGCCAGCAGCTTAGTTCAGCTAGGCAGCTACAATGAGCAGTTCTTC
>TRBD2|TRBV5-4|TRBJ2-7|few
CASSLRSLAGGRYYEQYF
TGTGCCAGCAGCTTAAGATCCCTAGCGGGAGGACGGTACTACGAGCAGTACTTC
>TRBD2|TRBV10-3|TRBJ2-3|NA
CATAREGVPTDTQYF
TGTGCCACGGCTCGGGAGGGGGTGCCCACAGATACGCAGTATTTT
>NA|TRBV14|TRBJ1-5|NA
CASSTWSGPQHF
TGTGCCAGCAGCACCTGGTCGGGGCCCCAGCATTTT
>NA|TRBV12-3/TRBV12-4|TRBJ1-1|NA
CASTSFTEAFF
TGTGCCAGCACCTCCTTCACTGAAGCTTTCTTT
>NA|TRBV3-1/TRBV3-2|TRBJ1-5|once
CASSQDEVQPQHF
TGTGCCAGCAGCCAAGATGAGGTTCAGCCCCAGCATTTT
>NA|TRBV15|TRBJ2-7|once
CATSRDLARGGEQYF
TGTGCCACCAGCAGAGATCTCGCCAGGGGTGGCGAGCAGTACTTC
>NA|TRBV5-1|TRBJ2-3|NA
CASSLVASRTDTQYF
TGCGCCAGCAGCTTGGTAGCGAGTCGCACAGATACGCAGTATTTT
>NA|TRBV24-1|TRBJ2-1|NA
CATSDAGLLDEQFF
TGTGCCACCAGTGATGCCGGACTACTAGATGAGCAGTTCTTC
>NA|TRBV11-2|TRBJ2-3|NA
CASSRLLRTDTQYF
TGTGCCAGCAGCCGACTACTACGCACAGATACGCAGTATTTT
>NA|TRBV6-5|TRBJ2-3|NA
CASKGTLIVDTQYF
TGTGCCAGCAAAGGGACTTTGATCGTAGATACGCAGTATTTT
>TRBD1|TRBV5-1|TRBJ2-5|NA
CASSLPRGQGYFSAQYF
TGCGCCAGCAGCCTCCCCCGTGGACAGGGCTATTTCTCGGCCCAGTACTTC
>TRBD1|TRBV6-6|TRBJ1-4|NA
CASSLQGANEKLFF
TGTGCCAGCAGCTTGCAGGGGGCTAATGAAAAACTGTTTTTT
>TRBD1|TRBV7-2|TRBJ1-2|NA
CASSGSRGRDGYTF
TGTGCCAGCAGCGGATCCAGGGGGAGAGATGGCTACACCTTC
>TRBD1|TRBV3-1/TRBV3-2|TRBJ2-7|NA
CASSQDRDRAYEQYF
TGTGCCAGCAGCCAAGACCGGGACAGGGCGTACGAGCAGTACTTC
>TRBD2|TRBV7-3|TRBJ2-1|NA
CASSPHGTSFPGEQFF
TGTGCCAGCAGCCCGCATGGGACTAGTTTCCCAGGTGAGCAGTTCTTC
>TRBD2|TRBV3-1/TRBV3-2|TRBJ2-7|NA
CASSQLPPGLAGDEQYF
TGTGCCAGCAGCCAACTCCCCCCGGGACTAGCGGGAGACGAGCAGTACTTC
>TRBD1|TRBV6-5|TRBJ1-5|NA
CASRQGIFNQPQHF
TGTGCCAGTCGACAGGGAATATTCAATCAGCCCCAGCATTTT
>NA|TRBV4-2|TRBJ1-4|once
CASSVRNEKLFF
TGTGCCAGCAGCGTCCGTAATGAAAAACTGTTTTTT